What follows is one T cell receptor beta chain and its context. 13 Jbeta primers and 60 Vbeta primers were used for the PCR. Clones were read by immunoSEQ multiplex PCR, and TCRdb kept only the in-frame ones, dropping some. The repertoire consists of some 150,000 clones, with around 79% occurring once and the leading ten covering about 4%. These data belong to a study of cytomegalovirus exposure and HLA in healthy donors. Trimming at V came to 3 bases and at J to 3 bases, leaving 4 bases not matched to a gene. This CDR3 is 17 amino acids long. The germline V gene has CDR1 MGHRA and CDR2 YSYEKL. The genes are TRBV4-1 and TRBJ2-3, with 15 bases that match TRBD2. Sequencing was performed on PBMCs. The origin of this receptor is a human donor in good health. The CDR3 bases are TGCGCCAGCAGCCACGCTGGGACTAGCGGGAGGACAGATACGCAGTATTTT. It encodes CASSHAGTSGRTDTQYF.